Listed here is a single T cell receptor beta chain. This clonotype showed up many times. Its antigen is still unknown. Per-base qualities were not stored, and no clone one base away is much larger. What this sample's time point label stands for: pre-sensitization, week 0. This specimen's treatment or condition label, per the study, means: therapeutic diphenylcyclopropenone sensitization with weekly scalp DPC. Blood at each patch-test visit was drawn before the patch test was applied. To be eligible, patients had to be aged 18 to 70, diagnosed with alopecia and judged suitable for DPC therapy, while pregnant patients were excluded. Total RNA was extracted from unfractionated whole blood that had been collected in Tempus Blood RNA tubes. This sample stems from a study of human T cells and chemical hapten exposure (dated by TCRdb to about 2021). For context, the study as a whole: For sensitization, 2% DPC in acetone was applied to an approximately 2 cm by approximately 2 cm area of upper inner arm skin. Weekly therapeutic DPC doses were additionally applied to the scalp of patients throughout the roughly 23-week study period. Patch testing was performed on the upper back with Finn chambers containing 0.01% DPC, and the patch tests were scored after 6 days according to International Contact Dermatitis Research Group standards. Alopecia areata with under or over 50% scalp involvement, alopecia totalis and alopecia universalis were represented in the patient cohort, which was mostly female. Libraries were pooled for sequencing, and variation in per-sample TCR yields was attributed mainly to small differences in library volumes within the pool. In alopecia patients, the study followed how the peripheral blood TCR repertoire changed in vivo over primary and secondary sensitization to diphenylcyclopropenone (DPC), a hapten. Blood samples were taken from patients before sensitization (week 0) and then at 2, 6 and about 24 weeks after DPC sensitization. For TCR sequencing, blood came from about 28 alopecia patients at anywhere from one to four time points (pre-sensitization, 2, 6 and 24 weeks).

Results and caveats for the whole study, not just this receptor: DPC sensitization did not change how many TCRs were above 1 in 1000 frequency, and no evidence was found of alterations in global repertoire structure. All patients had alopecia, a presumed autoimmune disease, so their immune response might differ from that of healthy individuals. Patch test score correlated positively with the number of PT1 expanded TCRs, reaching significance at thresholds 8, 16 and 32 but not at 4. Significantly more large CDR3 similarity clusters were formed by expanded TCRs than by pre-sensitization or healthy control sets, consistent with antigen-driven responses. After repeated subsampling, the strength of the expansion versus patch-test correlation and the threshold at which it became significant changed.

Library preparation employed RACE. TCRdb lists the instrument as NextSeq 500. Library preparation attached unique molecular identifiers to individual cDNA molecules for quantitative, reproducible TCR counting. From each blood RNA sample, both TCR alpha and TCR beta chains were sequenced. In the original analysis: A median of around 96,000 TCRs per sample was observed, with a range of roughly 20,000 to 700,000. The Decombinator software suite was used to annotate the V, J and CDR3 of the TCR reads. Every sample was subsampled to the same number of TCRs (28,000) for the PS versus PT1 abundance plots. TCRs were defined as expanded if absent before sensitization and observed at least eight times at the 2-week time point. TCRdb reprocessing: public reads trimmed at Q25 with fastp, clones called with MiXCR, in-frame beta chains kept. Each CDR3 protein appears once, grouped with its most common genes and DNA. The V and J calls and clone size are TCRdb's, not the authors'. The sample table records around 260,000 distinct CDR3 sequences; about 8.6% of these occur just once. Of the sample, roughly 2.5% is held by the ten largest clones.

The input for sequencing was whole blood, taken in connection with sensitization to the hapten diphenylcyclopropenone (DPC). This sequence originates from a woman aged 40 to 49 with alopecia areata. Some clones in this sample may be carry-over from other donors' samples.

The CDR3 protein is CSARDLRGRLDNEQFF. The nucleotide sequence reads TGCAGTGCTAGAGACCTACGGGGGAGGTTGGACAATGAGCAGTTCTTC. This receptor chain uses TRBV20-1 and TRBJ2-1; possibly the D gene is TRBD2, per 6 matching bases. CDR1 and CDR2 are drawn from the germline V gene (reference sequence): DFQATT, SNEGSKA. From its cysteine to its phenylalanine, the CDR3 spans 16 amino acids. This entry keeps only the CDR3 DNA: 48 bases, framed from base 1. V and J are truncated by 0 bases and 5 bases respectively, leaving an intervening sequence of 17 bases.